This T cell receptor beta chain was sequenced in a study of blood T cell repertoires in COVID-19. Study-wide background: The United States, Italy and Spain provided the acute and convalescent COVID-19 samples. In each case, the material was cDNA or gDNA derived from T cells, B-cell-depleted T cells, or PBMCs.

Original processing methods: Amplifying reference gene primers gave estimates of nucleated cell counts. Assay used: immunoSEQ multiplex PCR; TCRdb lists only in-frame clones, some missing. The DNA gave D and trimming, while V, J and clone size come from that table. The table records about 74,000 clones, 70% to 90% of them present only once. Germline V gives CDR1 MNHNY, CDR2 SVGAGI (reference sequence). CDR3 length: 17 residues. The trim removed 5 bases at V and 0 bases at J, leaving 10 bases unmatched. The chain has TRBV6-6 and TRBJ1-2, with 9 bases matching TRBD1. Sequencing was performed on peripheral blood. The sequence was collected from an older man with active or convalescent COVID-19. The CDR3 reads CASSRIGQGTTNYGYTF. Written as DNA, the CDR3 is TGTGCCAGCAGTCGGATAGGACAGGGGACAACTAACTATGGCTACACCTTC.